The 20 T cell receptor beta chains reported below all come from one sample, sequenced in a study of beta chain features in type 1 diabetes. General observations from the study: Shortening of TCRB CDR3s, moderate but significant, appeared in all four CD4+ subsets of Type 1 diabetes patients.

Every bit of the isolated RNA underwent reverse transcription, so sequencing read expressed TCRB transcripts. Only in-frame clones appear in the TCRdb table, and some are missing; sequencing was by immunoSEQ multiplex PCR. The sample shows some 240,000 clones, approximately 16% of them seen only once. These TCRs' antigens remain unknown. The sequenced material came from naive CD4+ T cells from blood. The receptors derive from a man aged 25 to 40 with type 1 diabetes.

This clone has just a few counts. Written as DNA, the CDR3 is TGCGCCAGCAGCCAAGAGCTAGCGGTGAGCTCCTACAATGAGCAGTTCTTC. Translated: CASSQELAVSSYNEQFF. This chain links TRBV4-3 with TRBJ2-1, with 7 nucleotides matching TRBD2. The CDR3 sequence is 17 residues long. Losses at the gene ends were 0 bases for V and 0 bases for J; bases not matched to a gene: 5. Looked up from germline, CDR1 is LGHNA and CDR2 is YSLEER.

CDR3 sequence: CASSLLVSYGYTF. CDR3 DNA sequence: TGTGCCAGCAGCTTATTGGTCTCCTATGGCTACACCTTC. V gene TRBV7-9 combines with J gene TRBJ1-2; no definite D call. The CDR3 extends over 13 amino acids. V lost 2 bases and J lost 4, with 8 bases in between. CDR1 is SEHNR, CDR2 FQNEAQ, per germline (reference sequence).

This clone showed up just a few times. The rearrangement joins TRBV29-1 to TRBJ1-1; 7 bases map to TRBD1. From germline, CDR1 is SQVTM and CDR2 ANQGSEA. The CDR3 has 12 amino acids. V lost 4 bases and J lost 5; bases outside the gene matches: 4. The CDR3 spells CSVVTGWTEAFF. The CDR3 nucleotides are TGCAGCGTTGTGACAGGGTGGACTGAAGCTTTCTTT.

This clone came up a few times. The sample holds other DNA sequences that translate to the same CDR3. The V call is TRBV20-1, the J call TRBJ2-7; D remains ambiguous. From germline, CDR1 is DFQATT and CDR2 SNEGSKA (reference sequence). Trimming pared 0 bases from V and 3 bases from J, leaving 0 bases between. The CDR3 has 10 residues. The chain's CDR3 is CSARDYEQYF. CDR3 DNA sequence: TGCAGTGCTAGAGACTACGAGCAGTACTTC.

In its sample, this clone was seen a few times. This chain connects TRBV11-2 to TRBJ2-7, with 14 nucleotides matching TRBD2. CDR1 is SGHAT and CDR2 is FQNNGV in the germline V gene. This CDR3 is 12 amino acids long. With 11 bases clipped from V and 6 bases from J, the junction kept 3 bases outside the gene matches. CDR3: CAFGLAGGEQYF. In DNA, the CDR3 is TGTGCCTTCGGACTAGCGGGAGGCGAGCAGTACTTC.

The table lists this clone with a few counts. This chain links TRBV9 with TRBJ2-5; a possible D gene is TRBD1 (6 bases). Per germline, CDR1 SGDLS and CDR2 YYNGEE. The CDR3 is made up of 15 amino acids. Trimming left V 3 bases short and J 2 bases short, with 14 bases between. CDR3 amino acids: CASSGVQGPQETQYF. CDR3 bases: TGTGCCAGCAGCGGTGTACAGGGACCTCAAGAGACCCAGTACTTC.

The gene calls are TRBV25-1 and TRBJ2-7, with D uncertain. The V gene lost 6 bases and the J gene lost 2 bases, with 14 bases spanning the gap. The CDR3 runs to 14 residues. Germline V lookup: CDR1 MGHDK, CDR2 SYGVNS. The CDR3 loop reads CASSEDGEAYEQYF. CDR3 sequence (DNA): TGTGCCAGCAGCGAGGACGGTGAAGCCTACGAGCAGTACTTC.

The CDR3 nucleotides read TGTGCCAGCTCATTAGGCGGCAGGGGACTGGGAGAGCAGTACTTC. This encodes CASSLGGRGLGEQYF. The chain has TRBV18 and TRBJ2-7; tentatively, D is TRBD1 or TRBD2 (6 bases each). The CDR3 runs 15 residues. V was trimmed by 5 bases and J by 7 bases, leaving 21 bases between them. Germline assignment: CDR1 KGHSH and CDR2 LQKENI.

The genes are TRBV27 and TRBJ2-3, with D hard to call. The CDR3 extends over 14 amino acids. Trimming took 3 bases from V and 2 from J, leaving 9 bases between them. CDR1 and CDR2 from the germline V gene are MNHEY and SMNVEV (reference sequence). The CDR3 coding sequence is TGTGCCAGCAGTTTGAGTAAGGCCACAGATACGCAGTATTTT. It yields the protein CASSLSKATDTQYF.

As DNA, the CDR3 is TGTGCCAGCTTGCTAGCGTCTAGCGGGGTGAAGCAAGAGACCCAGTACTTC. This sequence encodes CASLLASSGVKQETQYF. The chain joins TRBV13 to TRBJ2-5, with TRBD2 identical over 9 bases. V lost 8 bases, J lost 2 bases, and 15 bases stayed unmatched. In germline, CDR1 is PRHDT, CDR2 FYEKMQ (reference sequence). The CDR3 consists of 17 residues.

This clone came up a few times. This chain joins TRBV7-9 and TRBJ2-3, with D possibly being TRBD2 (6 bases). The CDR3 is 15 amino acids. CDR1 is SEHNR, CDR2 FQNEAQ, per germline (reference sequence). V lost 8 bases to trimming and J lost 2 bases, with 17 bases between them. CDR3 loop: CASVFGTSITDTQYF. The CDR3, as DNA: TGTGCCAGCGTATTCGGGACTTCTATCACAGATACGCAGTATTTT.

The chain carries TRBV5-4 and TRBJ2-1; D is tentatively TRBD1 or TRBD2 (5 bases each). The V end lost 3 bases, the J end lost 0 bases, and 19 bases lay between the germline ends. The CDR3 consists of 18 residues. The germline gives CDR1 SGHNT, CDR2 YYREEE (reference sequence). The CDR3 nucleotides are TGTGCCAGCAGCTCAAGGTCCGGGACGCCTAGCTCCTACAATGAGCAGTTCTTC. Translated: CASSSRSGTPSSYNEQFF.

To note about this clone: Other DNA variants within this sample encode the same CDR3. This chain uses TRBV7-2 with TRBJ2-1; 13 bases are a match to TRBD2. The V gene's germline CDR1 is SGHTA and CDR2 FQGNSA. This CDR3 spans 15 amino acids. The ends lost 5 bases at V and 3 bases at J; junction bases unmatched: 1. The CDR3 DNA sequence: TGTGCCAGCAGCAGGACTAGCGGGAGCTACAATGAGCAGTTCTTC. It yields the protein CASSRTSGSYNEQFF.

This chain connects TRBV29-1 to TRBJ2-5; TRBD1 agrees at 9 bases. This CDR3 has 13 residues. The germline V gene has CDR1 SQVTM and CDR2 ANQGSEA. V shed 6 bases, J shed 3 bases, and the junction held 5 bases outside the gene matches. The chain's CDR3 is CSVGTGGEETQYF. For the CDR3, the DNA is TGCAGCGTGGGAACAGGGGGCGAAGAGACCCAGTACTTC.

The rearrangement uses TRBV28 and TRBJ2-1, with D maybe TRBD2 (5 bases). CDR3 size: 14 residues. Trimming left V 7 bases short and J 10 bases short, with 20 bases between. Germline lookup yields CDR1 MDHEN and CDR2 SYDVKM. The CDR3 protein is CASTRGPPVLEQFF. The CDR3 DNA is TGTGCCAGCACCCGGGGTCCACCGGTGCTGGAGCAGTTCTTC.

The chain recombines TRBV7-6 with TRBJ2-5; tentatively, D is TRBD1 (6 bases). Germline loops: CDR1 SGHVS, CDR2 FNYEAQ. V dropped 1 base and J dropped 4 bases, with 13 bases sitting between them. This CDR3 region has 15 residues. The CDR3: CASSLGGNRVETQYF. As DNA, the CDR3 is TGTGCCAGCAGCTTAGGTGGTAACAGGGTAGAGACCCAGTACTTC.

The table lists this clone with a few counts. The rearrangement joins TRBV7-2 to TRBJ2-1; D remains unclear. Germline V gives CDR1 SGHTA, CDR2 FQGNSA. There are 14 residues in the CDR3. Trimming cost V 1 base and J 9 bases, with 13 bases left between them. CDR3 protein: CASSLVRPLSEQFF. CDR3 sequence (DNA): TGTGCCAGCAGCTTAGTAAGGCCACTCAGTGAGCAGTTCTTC.

This clone was found a few times. V and J are TRBV2 and TRBJ2-5; 7 bases are a match to TRBD2. CDR1 SNHLY and CDR2 FYNNEI come from the germline V gene. The V gene end was trimmed by 4 bases and the J gene end by 2 bases; junction bases not matched to a gene: 4. The CDR3 length is 14 residues. The CDR3 DNA reads as TGTGCCAGCAGTGGACTAGCTCAACAAGAGACCCAGTACTTC. Protein product: CASSGLAQQETQYF.

This clone has more than one count but fewer than ten. The chain recombines TRBV6-6 with TRBJ2-1; D gene unclear. Germline V lookup: CDR1 MNHNY, CDR2 SVGAGI (reference sequence). Trimming stripped 5 bases from V and 3 bases from J, with 5 bases between. The CDR3 sequence is 12 residues long. The CDR3 region is CASSPSYNEQFF. CDR3 nucleotide sequence: TGTGCCAGCAGTCCTAGCTACAATGAGCAGTTCTTC.

CDR3 sequence (DNA): TGTGCCAGCAGCTTTTCAGATACGCAGTATTTT. It codes for CASSFSDTQYF. The chain joins TRBV11-2 to TRBJ2-3; no clear D gene. Trimming stripped 3 bases from V and 4 bases from J, with 2 bases between. The CDR3 loop spans 11 amino acids. Germline V gene data show CDR1 as SGHAT and CDR2 as FQNNGV.